This is a list of T cell receptor beta chains from one sample in a study of B cell selection in AIRE deficiency. Here immunoSEQ multiplex PCR was the method, and the copy in TCRdb shows in-frame clones only, minus some. Of roughly 25,000 clones in the sample, about 95% were seen once. The sequenced sample consisted of CD4+CD127+ conventional T cells sorted from PBMCs. These receptors were collected from a human donor in good health. Both conserved end residues are part of each CDR3. Each record gives: J gene, CDR3 length, D gene, V gene, clone size, CDR3 DNA, CDR3 protein. D genes are given only for firm matches. Clone size is stated in some rows and not others, as once, few, many or a class when expanded.

TRBJ2-5 13 TRBD2 TRBV6-5 . TGTGCCAGCAGTTACGGGGGGGGGACCCCCAAGTACTTC CASSYGGGTPKYF
TRBJ2-3 16 . TRBV5-1 . TGCGCCAGCAGCTTGGGCACCCGAACGTCCACAGATACGCAGTATTTT CASSLGTRTSTDTQYF
TRBJ2-1 14 . TRBV11-3 . TGTGCCAGCAGCTTTAACGGATACTACAATGAGCAGTTCTTC CASSFNGYYNEQFF
TRBJ2-2 15 . TRBV6-6 . TGTGCCAGCAGTTCCCCTGGACAGTACACCGGGGAGCTGTTTTTT CASSSPGQYTGELFF
TRBJ2-3 15 . TRBV7-8 . TGTGCCAGCGGCCCCAGGACAAAAAGCACAGATACGCAGTATTTT CASGPRTKSTDTQYF
TRBJ1-5 15 . TRBV7-2 . TGTGCCAGCAGCTCAATGGGTATTGCCAGTCAGCCCCAGCATTTT CASSSMGIASQPQHF
TRBJ1-4 13 . TRBV14 once TGTGCCAGCAGCCCCTCCGGCCCGGGAAAACTGTTTTTT CASSPSGPGKLFF
TRBJ1-1 15 TRBD1 TRBV10-3 . TGTGCCAGCAGCGGTCCCGACAGGGGAAACACTGAAGCTTTCTTT CASSGPDRGNTEAFF
TRBJ2-5 15 TRBD2 TRBV5-1 . TGCGCCAGCAGGTTAGCGGGGGGTTCCGAAGAGACCCAGTACTTC CASRLAGGSEETQYF
TRBJ2-1 15 . TRBV6-8 . TGTGCCAGCACCCCCCTAGGGTTCGTCAACAATGGGCAGTTCTTC CASTPLGFVNNGQFF
TRBJ2-1 17 TRBD2 TRBV2 . TGTGCCAGCACCTGGGGGGGCGGGAGGAGTTCCTACAATGAGCAGTTCTTC CASTWGGGRSSYNEQFF
TRBJ2-1 17 TRBD2 TRBV7-6 . TGTGCCAGCAGCTTAGATCCACTAGCGGGAGACGTCAATGAGCAGTTCTTC CASSLDPLAGDVNEQFF
TRBJ2-7 11 . TRBV7-2 once TGTGCCAGCAGCACTGCCTACGAGCAGTACTTC CASSTAYEQYF
TRBJ2-2 14 TRBD1 TRBV18 few TGTGCCAGTGGACAGGTTATGAACACCGGGGAGCTGTTTTTT CASGQVMNTGELFF
TRBJ2-5 12 . TRBV18 . TGTGCCAGCTCACCAGGGCTCGAGACCCAGTACTTC CASSPGLETQYF
TRBJ2-7 10 . TRBV6-6 . TGTGCCAGGCCCTACTACGAGCAGTACTTC CARPYYEQYF
TRBJ1-1 12 . TRBV10-3 . TGTGCCATCAGTGAAGGACTTCCTGAAGCTTTCTTT CAISEGLPEAFF
TRBJ2-7 15 TRBD2 TRBV5-1 once TGCGCCAGCAGCGAAAGGGCCGGGAGGAGCTACGAGCAGTACTTC CASSERAGRSYEQYF
TRBJ2-7 15 TRBD2 TRBV28 . TGTGCCAGCAATGGGGGAGGGGAGGGCTCCTACGAGCAGTACTTC CASNGGGEGSYEQYF
TRBJ1-2 16 TRBD1 TRBV19 . TGTGCCAGTAGTTCGCCGACAGGGCGATTAAGGAATGGCTACACCTTC CASSSPTGRLRNGYTF
TRBJ2-7 15 . TRBV7-2 once TGTGCCAGCAGCTTATTAGGAGGCGGTCTTCTGGAGCAGTACTTC CASSLLGGGLLEQYF
TRBJ2-4 15 . TRBV28 . TGTGCCAGCAGTCTGTCGGGGGTGGCGATAAACATTCAGTACTTC CASSLSGVAINIQYF
TRBJ2-7 15 TRBD1 TRBV5-1 . TGCGCCAGCAGCCCCGCCGGACAGGGGGAACACGAGCAGTACTTC CASSPAGQGEHEQYF
TRBJ1-5 15 TRBD1 TRBV2 once TGTGCCAGCAGTGGGCAGGGGGCGATACATCAGCCCCAGCATTTT CASSGQGAIHQPQHF
TRBJ2-3 15 TRBD2 TRBV6-1 . TGTGCCAGCAGGGGGACTAGCGGGGGCACAGATACGCAGTATTTT CASRGTSGGTDTQYF
TRBJ2-5 12 . TRBV28 . TGTGCCAGCAGGACCGCAGAAGAGACCCAGTACTTC CASRTAEETQYF
TRBJ1-1 17 . TRBV7-6 . TGTGCCAGCAGCTCCGATGCCCGGACGAGGATGAACACTGAAGCTTTCTTT CASSSDARTRMNTEAFF
TRBJ2-7 14 . TRBV7-9 . TGTGCCAGCAGCCCCGAGACCCCTACGGGCAAGCAGTACTTC CASSPETPTGKQYF
TRBJ2-4 11 . TRBV29-1 . TGCAGCGTTGGAACGGAGGACATTCAGTACTTC CSVGTEDIQYF
TRBJ2-3 14 TRBD1 TRBV6-5 . TGTGCCAGCAGTATAGACAGGGGGTCCGCTACGCAGTATTTT CASSIDRGSATQYF
TRBJ2-3 19 . TRBV6-8 . TGTGCCAGCAGCTCCCACGACCCCCATTGGCCCCGAAGCACAGATACGCAGTATTTT CASSSHDPHWPRSTDTQYF
TRBJ2-7 13 TRBD1 TRBV7-6 . TGTGCCAGCAGCTCCCGGGACAGGGGCGAGCAGTACTTC CASSSRDRGEQYF
TRBJ2-1 12 . TRBV2 . TGTGCAGGGGCGACGAGTATCTATGAGCAGTTCTTC CAGATSIYEQFF
TRBJ1-3 13 . TRBV28 . TGTGCCAGCAGGGGGGGACCCGAGAACACCATATATTTT CASRGGPENTIYF
TRBJ2-3 13 . TRBV28 . TGTGCCAGCAGTTTACGGGCCACAGATACGCAGTATTTT CASSLRATDTQYF
TRBJ2-5 12 . TRBV2 . TGTGCCAGCCAGGATTGGGTGAAGACCCAGTACTTC CASQDWVKTQYF
TRBJ1-6 12 . TRBV6-6 once TGTGCCAGCGGGGCTCAAAGTTCACCCCTCCACTTT CASGAQSSPLHF
TRBJ1-4 13 . TRBV6-5 . TGTGCCAGCAGTCGGGCAACTAATGAAAAACTGTTTTTT CASSRATNEKLFF
TRBJ2-7 11 . TRBV7-9 . TGTGCCAGCAGTTCCCTCTCCGGGCAGTACTTC CASSSLSGQYF
TRBJ1-5 13 . TRBV30 . TGTGCCTGGAGTATGGGGCCGAATCAGCCCCAGCATTTT CAWSMGPNQPQHF
TRBJ2-3 14 . TRBV30 . TGTGCCTGGCAACTAGGACAGTTCACAGATACGCAGTATTTT CAWQLGQFTDTQYF
TRBJ1-5 14 . TRBV25-1 once TGTGCCAGCACCACCCGTAGGACCAAGAAGCCCCAGCATTTT CASTTRRTKKPQHF